This TCR beta chain derives from a study of blood T cell repertoires in COVID-19. Study summary: Italy, Spain and the United States were the sources of the convalescent and acute COVID-19 samples. From T cells, B-cell-depleted T cells, or PBMCs came the material, which was cDNA or gDNA.

As originally analysed: Counts of nucleated cells, estimated from reference gene primer amplification, were obtained. Repertoires were generated with immunoSEQ multiplex PCR, while TCRdb's copy carries only in-frame clones and drops some. The DNA gave D and trimming, while V, J and clone size come from that table. The repertoire holds some 74,000 clones, with around 83% as singletons. The CDR3 has 12 amino acids. The germline V and J ends were trimmed by 2 bases and 5 bases, with 4 bases remaining between them. From germline, CDR1 is SGDLS and CDR2 YYNGEE. This sequence was found in a man older than 75 with acute or convalescent COVID-19. Specimen: peripheral blood. The rearrangement links TRBV9 to TRBJ2-2, with no clear D. DNA for the CDR3: TGTGCCAGCAGCGTGACTACCGGGGAGCTGTTTTTT. Its protein product is CASSVTTGELFF. The whole variable domain, filled in from reference TRBV9 and TRBJ2-2, reads DSGVTQTPKHLITATGQRVTLRCSPRSGDLSVYWYQQSLDQGLQFLIQYYNGEERAKGNILERFSAQQFPDLHSELNLSSLELGDSALYFCASSVTTGELFFGEGSRLTVL.